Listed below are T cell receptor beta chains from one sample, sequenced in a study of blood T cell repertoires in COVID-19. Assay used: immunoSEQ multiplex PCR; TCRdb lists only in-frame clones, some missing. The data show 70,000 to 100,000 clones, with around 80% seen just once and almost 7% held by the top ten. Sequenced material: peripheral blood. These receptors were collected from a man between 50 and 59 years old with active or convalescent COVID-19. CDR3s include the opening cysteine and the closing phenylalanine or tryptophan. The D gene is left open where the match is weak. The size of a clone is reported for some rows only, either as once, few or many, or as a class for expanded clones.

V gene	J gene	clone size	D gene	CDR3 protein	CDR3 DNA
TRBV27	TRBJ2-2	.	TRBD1	CASSLSVQGALGELFF	TGTGCCAGCAGTTTATCGGTCCAGGGGGCACTCGGGGAGCTGTTTTTT
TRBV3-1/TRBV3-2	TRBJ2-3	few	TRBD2	CASSQPLAGGSVDTQYF	TGTGCCAGCAGCCAACCTCTAGCGGGGGGGTCGGTAGATACGCAGTATTTT
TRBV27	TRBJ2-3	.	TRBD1	CASSGTGRPTDTQYF	TGTGCCAGCAGTGGGACAGGCAGACCGACAGATACGCAGTATTTT
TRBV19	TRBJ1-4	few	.	CASNPRQGGEKLFF	TGTGCCAGTAACCCGAGGCAGGGTGGTGAAAAACTGTTTTTT
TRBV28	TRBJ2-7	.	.	CASSLGTQYEQYF	TGTGCCAGCAGTTTAGGGACTCAGTACGAGCAGTACTTC
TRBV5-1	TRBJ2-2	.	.	CASSLGQEFTGELFF	TGCGCCAGCAGCTTGGGACAGGAGTTCACCGGGGAGCTGTTTTTT
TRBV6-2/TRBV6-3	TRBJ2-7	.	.	CASSYIHEQYF	TGTGCCAGCAGTTATATCCACGAGCAGTACTTC
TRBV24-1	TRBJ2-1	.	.	CATSDPRGAGNEQFF	TGTGCCACCAGTGATCCTCGGGGGGCTGGTAATGAGCAGTTCTTC
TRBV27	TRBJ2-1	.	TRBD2	CASSPLAGGHNEQFF	TGTGCCAGCAGTCCACTAGCGGGGGGACACAATGAGCAGTTCTTC
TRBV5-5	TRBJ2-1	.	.	CASSLVGQDYNEQFF	TGTGCCAGCAGCTTGGTAGGACAAGACTACAATGAGCAGTTCTTC
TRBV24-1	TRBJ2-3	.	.	CATRGEVSDTQYF	TGTGCCACCAGGGGGGAGGTTTCAGATACGCAGTATTTT
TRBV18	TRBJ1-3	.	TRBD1	CASSPQTGQTGNTIYF	TGTGCCAGCTCACCCCAGACAGGGCAAACTGGAAACACCATATATTTT
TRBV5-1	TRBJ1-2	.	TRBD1	CASSLDGQGSDYGYTF	TGCGCCAGCAGCTTGGATGGACAGGGGAGTGACTATGGCTACACCTTC
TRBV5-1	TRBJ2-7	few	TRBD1	CASRLPGTAYEQYF	TGCGCCAGCAGATTACCCGGGACAGCCTACGAGCAGTACTTC
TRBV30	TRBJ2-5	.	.	CAWSVWGAGAETQYF	TGTGCCTGGAGTGTATGGGGGGCGGGGGCGGAGACCCAGTACTTC
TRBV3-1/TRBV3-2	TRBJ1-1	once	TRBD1	CASSSGQGAAFF	TGTGCCAGCAGCTCGGGACAGGGGGCAGCTTTCTTT
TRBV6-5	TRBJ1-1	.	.	CASSYSYRADTEAFF	TGTGCCAGCAGTTACTCCTACAGGGCTGACACTGAAGCTTTCTTT
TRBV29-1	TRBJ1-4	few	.	CSVEEGEGEKLFF	TGCAGCGTTGAGGAGGGTGAAGGGGAAAAACTGTTTTTT
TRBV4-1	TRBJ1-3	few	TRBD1	CASSQDPRGTVSGNTIYF	TGCGCCAGCAGCCAAGATCCTAGGGGGACAGTCTCTGGAAACACCATATATTTT
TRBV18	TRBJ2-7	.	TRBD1	CASSPTGLVSYEQYF	TGTGCCAGCTCACCGACAGGGTTGGTCTCCTACGAGCAGTACTTC
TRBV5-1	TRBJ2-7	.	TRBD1	CASTNPGQGAGNEQYF	TGCGCCAGCACGAACCCCGGACAGGGGGCTGGTAACGAGCAGTACTTC
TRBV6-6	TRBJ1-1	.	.	CASSTTASEAFF	TGTGCCAGCAGTACGACAGCTTCTGAAGCTTTCTTT
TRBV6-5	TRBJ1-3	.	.	CASMLGDLNTIYF	TGTGCCAGCATGTTAGGGGATTTAAACACCATATATTTT
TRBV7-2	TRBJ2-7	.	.	CASSKGSGGHYEQYF	TGTGCCAGCAGTAAAGGGTCGGGGGGCCACTACGAGCAGTACTTC
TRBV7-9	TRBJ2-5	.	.	CASSPRLPWGPQETQYF	TGTGCCAGCAGCCCGAGATTACCGTGGGGCCCCCAAGAGACCCAGTACTTC
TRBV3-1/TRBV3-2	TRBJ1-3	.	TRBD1	CASSQTGGAGGNTIYF	TGTGCCAGCAGCCAGACAGGGGGCGCAGGTGGAAACACCATATATTTT
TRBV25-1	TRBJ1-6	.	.	CASSVGAYNSPLHF	TGTGCCAGCAGTGTGGGAGCCTATAATTCACCCCTCCACTTT
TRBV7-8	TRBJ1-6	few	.	CASSYSGSPLHF	TGTGCCAGCAGCTACTCGGGGTCACCCCTCCACTTT
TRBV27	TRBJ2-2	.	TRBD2	CASKPPGLAGSGELFF	TGTGCCAGCAAGCCCCCCGGACTAGCGGGGTCCGGGGAGCTGTTTTTT
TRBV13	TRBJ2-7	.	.	CASSLGTGPTYEQYF	TGTGCCAGCAGCTTAGGTACAGGGCCAACCTACGAGCAGTACTTC
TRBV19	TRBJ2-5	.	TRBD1	CASSVTGQGATTQETQYF	TGTGCCAGTAGTGTGACCGGACAGGGGGCTACGACACAAGAGACCCAGTACTTC
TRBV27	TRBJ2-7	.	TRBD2	CASSLSWGGSSYEQYF	TGTGCCAGCAGTTTATCGTGGGGGGGGAGCTCCTACGAGCAGTACTTC
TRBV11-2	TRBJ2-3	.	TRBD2	CASSTRGSGGTDTQYF	TGTGCCAGCAGCACCCGGGGTAGCGGGGGCACAGATACGCAGTATTTT
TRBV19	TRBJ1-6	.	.	CASSIETGGNSPLHF	TGTGCCAGTAGTATCGAGACTGGGGGGAATTCACCCCTCCACTTT
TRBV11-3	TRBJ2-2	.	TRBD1	CASRGQGAGELFF	TGTGCCAGCAGAGGACAGGGGGCCGGGGAGCTGTTTTTT
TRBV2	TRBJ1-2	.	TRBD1	CASSERGGSYGYTF	TGTGCCAGCAGTGAAAGAGGGGGCAGTTATGGCTACACCTTC
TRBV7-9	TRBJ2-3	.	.	CASSFIGGRTDTQYF	TGTGCCAGCAGCTTTATCGGGGGGCGCACAGATACGCAGTATTTT
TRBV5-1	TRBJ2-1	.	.	CASRSGDSTPEQFF	TGCGCCAGCAGAAGTGGGGACTCGACCCCCGAGCAGTTCTTC
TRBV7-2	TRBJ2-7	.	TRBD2	CASSLVGGAGYEQYF	TGTGCCAGCAGCTTAGTCGGGGGGGCCGGGTACGAGCAGTACTTC
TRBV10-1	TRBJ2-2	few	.	CASSGRSGNTGELFF	TGCGCCAGCAGTGGCCGTAGCGGTAATACCGGGGAGCTGTTTTTT
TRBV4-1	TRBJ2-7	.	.	CASSLGAQAFSYEQYF	TGCGCCAGCAGCCTAGGAGCACAGGCATTTTCCTACGAGCAGTACTTC
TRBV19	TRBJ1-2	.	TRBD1	CASSILAGGYGYTF	TGTGCCAGTAGTATATTGGCAGGGGGCTATGGCTACACCTTC
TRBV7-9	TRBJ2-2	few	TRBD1	CASSLPRQGETGELFF	TGTGCCAGCAGCTTACCCCGACAGGGCGAGACCGGGGAGCTGTTTTTT
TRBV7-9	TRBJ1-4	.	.	CASSLEGKLFF	TGTGCCAGCAGCTTAGAGGGGAAACTGTTTTTT
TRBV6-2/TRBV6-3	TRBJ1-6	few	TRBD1	CASSPGQGDNSPLHF	TGTGCCAGCAGTCCCGGACAGGGGGACAATTCACCCCTCCACTTT
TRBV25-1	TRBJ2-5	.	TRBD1	CASSSTGAPYQETQYF	TGTGCCAGCAGTTCTACAGGGGCACCGTACCAAGAGACCCAGTACTTC
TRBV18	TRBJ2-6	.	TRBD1	CASSPSGQGASGANVLTF	TGTGCCAGCTCACCATCGGGACAGGGGGCAAGTGGGGCCAACGTCCTGACTTTC
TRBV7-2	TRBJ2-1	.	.	CASSLAGDTYNEQFF	TGTGCCAGCAGCTTAGCGGGAGACACATACAATGAGCAGTTCTTC
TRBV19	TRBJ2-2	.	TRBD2	CASRRSGGYTGELFF	TGTGCCAGTAGGAGGAGCGGGGGGTACACCGGGGAGCTGTTTTTT